These 20 T cell receptor beta chains share one sample of origin, sequenced in a study of T cell responses to AZD1222 COVID-19 vaccine. Assay used: immunoSEQ multiplex PCR; TCRdb lists only in-frame clones, some missing. The sample has roughly 180,000 clones; about 91% are singletons. This specimen was peripheral blood, taken 28 days after the second AZD1222 dose. Source of these receptors: an adult who received the AZD1222 COVID-19 vaccine.

The genes are TRBV10-1 and TRBJ1-1; the match to TRBD1 covers 11 bases. Germline CDR1 WNHNN, CDR2 SYGVQD (reference sequence). The CDR3 sequence is 16 residues long. V lost 2 bases and J lost 5; bases outside the gene matches: 7. CDR3: CASSEPGQGANTEAFF. Here the CDR3 DNA reads TGCGCCAGCAGTGAGCCAGGACAGGGGGCTAATACTGAAGCTTTCTTT.

The chain carries TRBV12-5 and TRBJ2-1; 8 bases agree with TRBD2. Germline CDR1 LGHNT, CDR2 FRNRAP. The CDR3 extends over 17 amino acids. J was trimmed by 8 bases and V by 2 bases; bases with no gene match: 14. This CDR3 is CASGLYPTASGGDEQFF. CDR3 nucleotide sequence: TGTGCTAGTGGTTTGTACCCAACGGCTTCGGGGGGGGATGAGCAGTTCTTC.

V is TRBV4-2 and J is TRBJ1-3; D unclear. This CDR3 comprises 18 residues. Per the germline V gene, CDR1 is LGHNA and CDR2 is YNFKEQ. V shed 0 bases and J shed 4 bases, with 19 bases lying between them. The CDR3 DNA reads as TGTGCCAGCAGCCAAGAATTTGTCGCTACCACTGCGGGAAACACCATATATTTT. Its protein is CASSQEFVATTAGNTIYF.

This clone was counted between two and nine times. The gene calls are TRBV2 and TRBJ1-4; D possibly corresponds to TRBD1 (5 bases). CDR3 length: 14 amino acids. Germline loops: CDR1 SNHLY, CDR2 FYNNEI. V lost 3 bases and J lost 8, with 13 bases in between. The CDR3 DNA reads TGTGCCAGCAGTGACGGAGGGGCAGTAGAAAAACTGTTTTTT. Its translation is CASSDGGAVEKLFF.

This CDR3 reads CASSPLHLYRWGGYTF. The CDR3 region has the DNA TGTGCCAGCTCACCGCTCCATCTGTACCGGTGGGGTGGCTACACCTTC. V and J are TRBV18 and TRBJ1-2; D gene unclear. Germline CDR1 KGHSH, CDR2 LQKENI. The CDR3 is 16 amino acids. Trimming removed 3 bases at V and 7 bases at J, with 21 bases between.

The chain is built from TRBV20-1 and TRBJ2-7, with 7 bases identical to TRBD1. V shed 3 bases and J 3 bases; nucleotides not matched to a gene: 8. The length of the CDR3 is 14 residues. Germline CDR1 and CDR2: DFQATT and SNEGSKA (reference sequence). The CDR3 DNA reads as TGCAGTGCTAGTGGGGGACAGCTGATCTACGAGCAGTACTTC. Translated: CSASGGQLIYEQYF.

The rearrangement links TRBV29-1 to TRBJ1-2; 9 bases map to TRBD1. Germline values: CDR1 SQVTM, CDR2 ANQGSEA. CDR3 size: 12 residues. The junction had 2 bases not matched to a gene; V was cut back by 7 bases and J by 2 bases. The CDR3 reads CSADRGNYGYTF. As DNA, the CDR3 is TGCAGCGCCGACAGGGGGAACTATGGCTACACCTTC. The full variable domain, with the rest looked up from reference TRBV29-1 and TRBJ1-2, is SAVISQKPSRDICQRGTSLTIQCQVDSQVTMMFWYRQQPGQSLTLIATANQGSEATYESGFVIDKFPISRPNLTFSTLTVSNMSPEDSSIYLCSADRGNYGYTFGSGTRLTVV.

This chain uses TRBV5-1 with TRBJ2-5; 13 nucleotides agree with TRBD2. CDR1 is SGHRS and CDR2 is YFSETQ in the germline V gene. The CDR3 covers 16 residues. With 4 bases clipped from V and 5 bases from J, the junction kept 8 bases outside the gene matches. CDR3 in amino acids: CASSLGLAGAVETQYF. The CDR3 bases are TGCGCCAGCAGCCTAGGACTAGCGGGAGCGGTGGAGACCCAGTACTTC.

The gene calls are TRBV27 and TRBJ2-7; TRBD2 aligns across 9 bases. Germline CDR1 MNHEY, CDR2 SMNVEV (reference sequence). Trimming at V came to 3 bases and at J to 5 bases, leaving 11 bases not matched to a gene. CDR3 length: 16 residues. CDR3 residues: CASSFGQGGRANEQYF. In DNA, the CDR3 is TGTGCCAGCAGTTTTGGCCAGGGCGGGAGGGCCAACGAGCAGTACTTC.

V gene TRBV6-1 combines with J gene TRBJ1-2, with a possible D match to TRBD1 (6 bases). This CDR3 is built from 12 residues. Trimming took off 3 bases at V and 8 bases at J, with 10 bases between the two ends. Looked up from germline, CDR1 is MNHNS and CDR2 is SASEGT. The CDR3 here is CASSDFRGGYTF. The CDR3 nucleotides are TGTGCCAGCAGTGATTTCAGGGGAGGCTACACCTTC.

In DNA, the CDR3 is TGTGCCAGTAGTCCCCGGACAGGGACGAACTATGGCTACACCTTC. This sequence encodes CASSPRTGTNYGYTF. The gene calls are TRBV19 and TRBJ1-2; 8 bases map to TRBD1. CDR3 size: 15 residues. Germline V gives CDR1 LNHDA, CDR2 SQIVND (reference sequence). The V segment lost 5 bases and the J segment 2 bases; nucleotides outside the gene matches: 7. Combining the CDR3 with reference TRBV19 and TRBJ1-2 gives the whole variable domain DGGITQSPKYLFRKEGQNVTLSCEQNLNHDAMYWYRQDPGQGLRLIYYSQIVNDFQKGDIAEGYSVSREKKESFPLTVTSAQKNPTAFYLCASSPRTGTNYGYTFGSGTRLTVV.

This clone was observed a few times. CDR3 sequence: CASSLLGGSYEQYF. Here the CDR3 DNA reads TGTGCCAGCAGCTTACTGGGAGGGAGCTACGAGCAGTACTTC. The V gene is TRBV11-3, the J gene TRBJ2-7; 7 nucleotides align to TRBD2. V was clipped by 2 bases and J by 3 bases; unmatched bases: 4. CDR1 and CDR2 from the germline V gene are SGHNT and YENEEA. This CDR3 is 14 amino acids long. Variable domain in full (rest from reference TRBV11-3 and TRBJ2-7): EAGVVQSPRYKIIEKKQPVAFWCNPISGHNTLYWYLQNLGQGPELLIRYENEEAVDDSQLPKDRFSAERLKGVDSTLKIQPAELGDSAVYLCASSLLGGSYEQYFGPGTRLTVT.

The chain has TRBV21-1 and TRBJ2-1. TRBV21-1 is tagged as a pseudogene. CDR3 length equals 10 residues. The DNA of the CDR3 is TGTGCCACAGACCGGGACCGGCGGTTCTTC. Encoded protein: CATDRDRRFF.

This clone was recorded only once. V usage is TRBV5-1 and J usage is TRBJ2-5, with no clear D. V gave up 7 bases and J gave up 2 bases, with 12 bases separating them. Germline-derived CDR1 and CDR2 are SGHRS and YFSETQ. The CDR3 extends over 13 amino acids. CDR3 residues: CASGISPQETQYF. In DNA form, the CDR3 reads TGCGCCAGCGGAATAAGCCCTCAAGAGACCCAGTACTTC.

J is TRBJ2-1 and V is TRBV4-3; 9 bases match TRBD2. Trimming removed 0 bases from V and 5 bases from J; junction bases left unmatched: 8. The germline V gene has CDR1 LGHNA and CDR2 YSLEER. The CDR3 is 17 amino acids. In DNA form, the CDR3 reads TGCGCCAGCAGCCAAGATTGGCGGGAGGGCCTTAACAATGAGCAGTTCTTC. The encoded protein is CASSQDWREGLNNEQFF.

V gene TRBV28 combines with J gene TRBJ1-5; possibly TRBD1 for D (5 bases). The CDR3 runs 14 residues. CDR1 and CDR2 from the germline V gene are MDHEN and SYDVKM. V was pared by 5 bases and J by 7 bases, with 15 bases between. The CDR3 loop reads CASSQQAREQPQHF. Written as DNA, the CDR3 is TGTGCCAGCAGTCAACAGGCTCGGGAACAGCCCCAGCATTTT.

V usage is TRBV2 and J usage is TRBJ1-1; D gene ambiguous. From germline, CDR1 is SNHLY and CDR2 FYNNEI. Trimming stripped 0 bases from V and 6 bases from J, with 11 bases between. CDR3 length equals 14 residues. CDR3 in amino acids: CASSEANSGAEAFF. DNA for the CDR3: TGTGCCAGCAGTGAAGCGAATTCGGGCGCTGAAGCTTTCTTT.

This chain joins TRBV19 and TRBJ2-3; TRBD2 is a possible D gene (6 bases). CDR1 is LNHDA and CDR2 is SQIVND in the germline V gene (reference sequence). This CDR3 spans 15 amino acids. Deletions cut 3 bases from V and 5 bases from J, with 15 bases between. Written as DNA, the CDR3 is TGTGCCAGTAGTATTCTTCCCGAAGCGGGAGATACGCAGTATTTT. This codes for CASSILPEAGDTQYF.

The V and J genes are TRBV7-9 and TRBJ2-2, with 8 bases aligning to TRBD2. Germline CDR1 and CDR2: SEHNR and FQNEAQ (reference sequence). V lost 5 bases and J lost 0; bases outside the gene matches: 5. The CDR3 sequence is 16 residues long. DNA for the CDR3: TGTGCCAGCAGCCCGCCGGGACTAGCGAACACCGGGGAGCTGTTTTTT. This translates into CASSPPGLANTGELFF.

The rearrangement links TRBV11-2 to TRBJ2-1; a possible D gene is TRBD1 (7 bases). The CDR3 runs to 19 residues. The V end was cut by 1 base, the J end by 0 bases, with 19 bases between. Germline lookup yields CDR1 SGHAT and CDR2 FQNNGV. The CDR3 is CASSLGGVGQKSSYNEQFF. The CDR3 nucleotides read TGTGCCAGCAGCTTAGGGGGGGTGGGACAGAAAAGCTCCTACAATGAGCAGTTCTTC.